The T cell receptor (beta chain) described here comes from a study of CD8 T cells in ankylosing spondylitis. Whole-study findings and limits: Within matched ankylosing spondylitis synovial fluid, disease-linked clones were reportedly significantly enriched. Within peripheral blood, clones linked to disease were CD8+ and relatively rare. Apparently characteristic of ankylosing spondylitis blood was a TCR beta motif (eight highly homologous variants).

TCRdb re-derived calls from the 5' RACE reads in MiXCR, one entry per CDR3 protein. The repertoire has tens of thousands of distinct CDR3 sequences, roughly 6.1% of them found once; the top ten carry approximately 5%. This clonotype was seen repeatedly, ten times or more. Its specificity is unknown. Trimming left V 5 bases short and J 5 bases short, with 13 bases between. This CDR3 comprises 14 residues. This chain links TRBV12-3 or TRBV12-4 with TRBJ2-1, with D tentatively TRBD1 (6 bases). The sequencing sample was made of synovial fluid, either unsorted or a sorted T cell fraction (not recorded which). This receptor was taken from a male donor with ankylosing spondylitis. The CDR3: CASSQGTTNNEQFF. CDR3 coding DNA: TGTGCCAGCAGTCAGGGGACAACCAACAATGAGCAGTTCTTC.